These T cell receptor beta chains were read from a single sample in a study of T cells in localized non-small cell lung cancer. The method was immunoSEQ multiplex PCR; TCRdb's version includes in-frame clones alone and lacks a portion of them. The table lists approximately 67,000 clones, 70% to 90% of them singletons. The sample consisted of peripheral blood, taken before any cancer treatment. The receptors originated from a female donor older than 55 with stage I lung adenocarcinoma. Both conserved end residues are part of each CDR3. The D gene is left open where the match is weak. A row's size may be missing; if present it is once, few, many or a size class.

>few|NA|TRBJ2-5|TRBV29-1
TGCAGCGTTGAAGCTCCCAAGGGAGATTTGGAGACCCAGTACTTC
CSVEAPKGDLETQYF
>NA|NA|TRBJ2-2|TRBV5-4
TGTGCCAGCAGCCCCAGCGCGGCGAACACCGGGGAGCTGTTTTTT
CASSPSAANTGELFF
>NA|NA|TRBJ2-7|TRBV5-6
TGTGCCAGCAGCTTAGGCCCGAAGGGACATTCCTCCTACGAGCAGTACTTC
CASSLGPKGHSSYEQYF
>NA|NA|TRBJ2-3|TRBV13
TGTGCCAGCAGCTTAGGGTCGGGGTTAAGCACAGATACGCAGTATTTT
CASSLGSGLSTDTQYF
>few|TRBD2|TRBJ2-6|TRBV19
TGTGCCACCCTGGGAGGGCAACTAGTCTCTGGGGCCAACGTCCTGACTTTC
CATLGGQLVSGANVLTF
>NA|NA|TRBJ1-5|TRBV7-9
TGTGCCAGCAGCTTAGCGGTCGGGGGGAGGAATCAGCCCCAGCATTTT
CASSLAVGGRNQPQHF
>NA|TRBD1|TRBJ2-7|TRBV2
TGTGCCAGCAGCCCGACAGGGGCCTACGAGCAGTACTTC
CASSPTGAYEQYF
>NA|NA|TRBJ1-2|TRBV7-9
TGTGCCAGCAGCTTTACACAGGAAGGCTTCTATGGCTACACCTTC
CASSFTQEGFYGYTF
>once|NA|TRBJ2-7|TRBV4-1
TGCGCCAGCAGCCAGGGAAGGGGTCTCTACGAGCAGTACTTC
CASSQGRGLYEQYF
>NA|NA|TRBJ2-2|TRBV6-5
TGTGCCAGCAGTTACCCGGGGACTCCAGGCACCGGGGAGCTGTTTTTT
CASSYPGTPGTGELFF
>NA|NA|TRBJ2-1|TRBV4-1
TGCGCCAGCCGAAGATTGGGGAGCGGTCGCTCTAACAATGAGCAGTTCTTC
CASRRLGSGRSNNEQFF
>NA|TRBD1|TRBJ2-1|TRBV7-2
TGTGCCAGCAGCTTAGGGACCGACAGGGGGCAGTTCTTC
CASSLGTDRGQFF
>few|NA|TRBJ2-2|TRBV11-3
TGTGCCAGTCAGGGAGTAGATACCGGGGAGCTGTTTTTT
CASQGVDTGELFF
>NA|TRBD1|TRBJ2-3|TRBV5-4
TGTGCCAGCAGAAGGGACAGGGGGACAGATACGCAGTATTTT
CASRRDRGTDTQYF
>once|TRBD2|TRBJ2-7|TRBV7-8
TGTGCCAGCAGCACCCTCGGGGGGTCCGAGCAGTACTTC
CASSTLGGSEQYF
>NA|NA|TRBJ1-2|TRBV19
TGTGCCAGTAGTCTCAAGACGGACTCGTGGCCGGGAGGCTACACCTTC
CASSLKTDSWPGGYTF
>NA|NA|TRBJ1-5|TRBV6-1
TGTGCCAGCCGACAGAGCAATAGCAATCAGCCCCAGCATTTT
CASRQSNSNQPQHF
>NA|NA|TRBJ1-1|TRBV28
TGTGCCAGCAGTACACAGGCACCCCAGGGAGCTTTCTTT
CASSTQAPQGAFF
>few|TRBD2|TRBJ2-3|TRBV5-1
TGCGCCAGCAGCACCGGACTAGGCACAGATACGCAGTATTTT
CASSTGLGTDTQYF
>NA|TRBD1|TRBJ1-1|TRBV9
TGTGCCAGCAGCCTTGGACAGGATGAAGCTTTCTTT
CASSLGQDEAFF
>NA|NA|TRBJ2-3|TRBV4-1
TGCGCCAGCAGCCAAGGCAGGGGAAGCACAGATACGCAGTATTTT
CASSQGRGSTDTQYF
>NA|NA|TRBJ2-3|TRBV4-1
TGCGCCAGCAGCCAGAGCCTTCCAGATACGCAGTATTTT
CASSQSLPDTQYF
>NA|NA|TRBJ2-3|TRBV5-1
TGCGCCAGCAGAGAGTGGGTGAATCCTAGCACAGATACGCAGTATTTT
CASREWVNPSTDTQYF
>NA|NA|TRBJ2-5|TRBV5-1
TGCGCCAGCAGCGGCCGCGGAGTCGGCCAAGAGACCCAGTACTTC
CASSGRGVGQETQYF
>NA|TRBD1|TRBJ1-4|TRBV6-5
TGTGCCAGCAGTCGACAGGGCAAAGGTGAAAAACTGTTTTTT
CASSRQGKGEKLFF
>NA|NA|TRBJ1-1|TRBV10-3
TGTGCCATCAGGCAACCCCGGGACAAGAACACTGAAGCTTTCTTT
CAIRQPRDKNTEAFF
>NA|TRBD1|TRBJ1-5|TRBV19
TGTGCCAGTAGTCTCCCGGACAGGGTTTGGCAGCCCCAGCATTTT
CASSLPDRVWQPQHF
>once|NA|TRBJ1-1|TRBV6-1
TGTGCCAGCACTCCGACAAGGAACACTGAAGCTTTCTTT
CASTPTRNTEAFF
>NA|NA|TRBJ2-5|TRBV7-6
TGTGCCAGCAGCTTACGTGGGGAAGAGACCCAGTACTTC
CASSLRGEETQYF
>NA|NA|TRBJ1-1|TRBV14
TGTGCCAGCAGCCATTTAACGACCAGGATGGGGAACACTGAAGCTTTCTTT
CASSHLTTRMGNTEAFF
>NA|NA|TRBJ2-2|TRBV11-1
TGTGCCAGCAGCGCAAATGCGCGGGCACCAGATTCGAACACCGGGGAGCTGTTTTTT
CASSANARAPDSNTGELFF
>NA|TRBD1|TRBJ2-5|TRBV7-9
TGTGCCAGCAGCTTGAGGACAGGGAAAGAGACCCAGTACTTC
CASSLRTGKETQYF
>NA|NA|TRBJ2-2|TRBV29-1
TGCAGCGTTGAAGTGATGCGGACCGACACCGGGGAGCTGTTTTTT
CSVEVMRTDTGELFF
>NA|NA|TRBJ2-7|TRBV7-3
TGTGCCAGCAGCTACGTCAGGGCCTACGAGCAGTACTTC
CASSYVRAYEQYF
>NA|TRBD1|TRBJ1-4|TRBV5-8
TGTGCCAGCAGCTTCGACAGGGGCTACAGGGAAAAACTGTTTTTT
CASSFDRGYREKLFF
>NA|NA|TRBJ1-1|TRBV7-9
TGTGCCAGCGAGGGTGAAAGTACTGAAGCTTTCTTT
CASEGESTEAFF
>NA|NA|TRBJ2-7|TRBV10-3
TGTGCCATCGGCAGGACGGCAAGCTCCTACGAGCAGTACTTC
CAIGRTASSYEQYF